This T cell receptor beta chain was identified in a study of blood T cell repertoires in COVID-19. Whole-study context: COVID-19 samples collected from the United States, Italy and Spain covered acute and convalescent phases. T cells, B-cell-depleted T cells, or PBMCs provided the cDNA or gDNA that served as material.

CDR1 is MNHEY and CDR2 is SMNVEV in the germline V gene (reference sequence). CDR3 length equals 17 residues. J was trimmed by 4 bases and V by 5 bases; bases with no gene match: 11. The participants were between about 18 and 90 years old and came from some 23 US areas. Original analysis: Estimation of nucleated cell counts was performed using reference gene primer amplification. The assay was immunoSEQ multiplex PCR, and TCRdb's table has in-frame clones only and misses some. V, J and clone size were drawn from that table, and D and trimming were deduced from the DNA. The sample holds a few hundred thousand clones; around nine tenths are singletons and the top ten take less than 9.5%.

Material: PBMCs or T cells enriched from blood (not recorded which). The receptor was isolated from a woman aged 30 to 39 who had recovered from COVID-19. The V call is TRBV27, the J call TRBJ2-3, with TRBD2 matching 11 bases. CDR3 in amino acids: CASSPLGVAGGPDTQYF. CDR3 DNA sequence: TGTGCCAGCAGTCCCCTAGGTGTAGCGGGAGGGCCAGATACGCAGTATTTT.